This TCR beta chain is from a study of blood T cells in healthy people across ages. A sample-barcoded 5' primer and a J-beta primer mix were used in a second PCR of roughly 7 to 11 cycles. Unique molecular identifiers of 12 random nucleotides labeled each cDNA. MiXCR, applied by TCRdb to the 5' RACE reads, yields one record per CDR3 protein. The data show about 2 million distinct CDR3 sequences, with around half seen just once and more than 2% held by the top ten. V shed 3 bases, J shed 3 bases, and the junction held 10 bases outside the gene matches. CDR1 MNHEY and CDR2 SMNVEV come from the germline V gene (reference sequence). The CDR3 has 16 residues. About this clonotype itself: Its cognate antigen is unknown.

Healthy Caucasian individuals from Russia aged about 6 to 100 were enrolled as donors. Total RNA was isolated from each sample in quantities of at least 6 micrograms. Study-wide points: TCR beta diversity per million T cells fell roughly linearly with age.

The specimen was blood. The gene calls are TRBV27 and TRBJ1-2, with TRBD1 identical over 7 bases. The clonotype comes from a woman aged 35 to 49 in good health. The CDR3 DNA sequence: TGTGCCAGCAGTTTGTCAGGGGGAGGTATTTACTATGGCTACACCTTC. Protein: CASSLSGGGIYYGYTF.